This T cell receptor (beta chain) stems from a study of beta chain features in type 1 diabetes. The overall study: What patients shared with healthy donors was a similar profile of age, gender and cell yields. All samples combined gave just under 110 million sorted cells for examination.

Findings and limits, study-wide: Researchers report that Type 1 diabetes patients had moderately but significantly shorter TCRB CDR3s across all four CD4+ subsets.

Germline values: CDR1 MNHNY, CDR2 SVGAGI (reference sequence). CDR3 length: 14 amino acids. V lost 0 bases and J lost 8; bases outside the gene matches: 1. As every portion of the isolated RNA was reverse transcribed, the sequencing read expressed TCRB transcripts. Only in-frame clones appear in the TCRdb table, and some are missing; sequencing was by immunoSEQ multiplex PCR. Among approximately 400,000 clones listed, around 16% were seen once. As regards this clone: Its antigen is not identified.

The authors obtained over 98% purity in all sorted populations. The source material was naive CD4+ T cells from blood. This rearrangement joins TRBV6-6 to TRBJ2-1; TRBD1 aligns across 10 bases. The TCR comes from a woman younger than 30 in good health. The CDR3 coding sequence is TGTGCCAGCAGTTACTCGGACAGGGGGTATGAGCAGTTCTTC. This translates into CASSYSDRGYEQFF.